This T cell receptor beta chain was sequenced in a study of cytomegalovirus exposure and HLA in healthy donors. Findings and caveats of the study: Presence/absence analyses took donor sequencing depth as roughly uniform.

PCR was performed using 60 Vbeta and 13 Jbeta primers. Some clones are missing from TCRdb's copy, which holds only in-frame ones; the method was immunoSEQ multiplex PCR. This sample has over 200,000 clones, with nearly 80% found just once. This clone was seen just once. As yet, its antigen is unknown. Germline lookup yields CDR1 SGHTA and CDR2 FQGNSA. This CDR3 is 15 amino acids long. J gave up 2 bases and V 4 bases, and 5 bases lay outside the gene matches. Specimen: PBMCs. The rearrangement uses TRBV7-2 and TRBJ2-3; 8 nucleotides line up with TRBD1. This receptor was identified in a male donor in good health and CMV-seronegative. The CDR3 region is CASSWTGLATDTQYF. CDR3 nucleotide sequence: TGTGCCAGCAGCTGGACAGGGCTTGCCACAGATACGCAGTATTTT. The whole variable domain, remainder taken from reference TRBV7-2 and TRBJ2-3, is GAGVSQSPSNKVTEKGKDVELRCDPISGHTALYWYRQSLGQGLEFLIYFQGNSAPDKSGLPSDRFSAERTGGSVSTLTIQRTQQEDSAVYLCASSWTGLATDTQYFGPGTRLTVL.